Listed here are 14 T cell receptor beta chains from one sample, sequenced in a study of shared clonotypes between healthy human individuals (dated by TCRdb to 2020 to 2022). Library creation used the immunoSEQ multiplex PCR assay. Imported from immuneACCESS, the table was reduced by TCRdb to in-frame sequences with V and J called. These copies leave out some clones; in studies compared against another copy, an unresolved V gene accounts for under half, and the cause of the remainder is not known. The sample profile shows approximately 92,000 clones; approximately 70% of them were found once. The top ten hold approximately 46% of the sample. Sequencing was performed on memory CD8+ T cells sorted from blood. The sample's cell subset or site, from its label and the paper: CD45RO+ cells pooled with CCR7-negative TemRA cells. Source of these receptors: a man aged 25 to 40 in good health.

The chain recombines TRBV5-4 with TRBJ2-5; D is possibly TRBD2 (6 bases). Trimming cost V 1 base and J 1 base, with 11 bases left between them. CDR3 length equals 15 residues. Germline-derived CDR1 and CDR2 are SGHNT and YYREEE (reference sequence). CDR3 amino acids: CASSLSGGTQETQYF. CDR3 coding DNA: TGTGCCAGCAGCTTGTCGGGCGGGACCCAAGAGACCCAGTACTTC.

V usage is TRBV5-4 and J usage is TRBJ2-1; perhaps TRBD1 as D (6 bases). The ends were cut back, 4 bases at V and 9 bases at J, with 11 bases in the middle. Germline assignment: CDR1 SGHNT and CDR2 YYREEE (reference sequence). This CDR3 spans 12 amino acids. The DNA of the CDR3 is TGTGCCAGCAGCCGGACAGAGGGTGAGCAGTTCTTC. Translating gives CASSRTEGEQFF.

The J gene is TRBJ2-3, the V gene TRBV5-1; D not certain. V was cut by 3 bases and J by 1 base, with 6 bases left in between. CDR1 is SGHRS and CDR2 is YFSETQ in the germline V gene. The CDR3 is made up of 13 amino acids. The CDR3 DNA sequence: TGCGCCAGCAGCTCTGGCGGCACAGATACGCAGTATTTT. Its protein is CASSSGGTDTQYF.

This clone was found many times. The same CDR3 is also encoded by other DNA sequences in this sample. The chain links TRBV10-2 to TRBJ1-3; D unclear. Per the germline V gene, CDR1 is WSHSY and CDR2 is SAAADI. This CDR3 contains 16 residues. V was trimmed by 6 bases and J by 0 bases, leaving 15 bases between them. The chain's CDR3 is CASRDAGFSSGNTIYF. The CDR3 nucleotides are TGCGCCAGCAGAGATGCGGGCTTCAGCTCTGGAAACACCATATATTTT.

The gene calls are TRBV5-6 and TRBJ1-4; TRBD1 is a possible D gene (5 bases). Trimming shortened V by 3 bases and J by 2 bases, and 14 bases separated the two germline ends. CDR1 and CDR2 (germline): SGHDT, YYEEEE. There are 16 residues in the CDR3. CDR3 amino acids: CASSYEGRITNEKLFF. The CDR3 DNA reads as TGTGCCAGCAGCTACGAGGGACGGATTACTAATGAAAAACTGTTTTTT.

The chain has TRBV28 and TRBJ2-5; the match to TRBD1 covers 11 bases. The V segment lost 5 bases and the J segment 2 bases; nucleotides outside the gene matches: 7. Germline V gives CDR1 MDHEN, CDR2 SYDVKM. The CDR3 totals 16 residues. CDR3 loop: CASSPWTGGHQETQYF. In DNA form, the CDR3 reads TGTGCCAGCAGTCCATGGACAGGGGGCCATCAAGAGACCCAGTACTTC.

This clone was seen more than once but under ten times. Different DNA sequences within this sample yield the same CDR3. The genes are TRBV28 and TRBJ1-1, with D unclear. The CDR3 extends over 11 amino acids. V was cut by 2 bases and J by 5 bases, with 3 bases left in between. The germline V gene encodes CDR1 MDHEN and CDR2 SYDVKM. In DNA form, the CDR3 reads TGTGCCAGCAGTTTACCTACTGAAGCTTTCTTT. Protein: CASSLPTEAFF.

CDR3 protein: CSVWTAKGEAFF. Written as DNA, the CDR3 is TGCAGCGTATGGACAGCAAAGGGGGAAGCTTTCTTT. The chain employs TRBV29-1 and TRBJ1-1, with a tentative D call TRBD1 (6 bases). CDR1 and CDR2 from the germline V gene are SQVTM and ANQGSEA. V was shortened by 6 bases and J by 8 bases, with 16 bases between the two germline ends. The length of the CDR3 is 12 residues.

The V and J genes are TRBV4-3 and TRBJ2-1, with 9 nucleotides matching TRBD2. The CDR3 spans 15 residues. Unmatched junction bases numbered 14, after V lost 8 bases and J lost 9 bases. In germline, CDR1 is LGHNA, CDR2 YSLEER. This CDR3 is CASSLTSGHGVEQFF. The CDR3 DNA follows: TGCGCCAGCTCCCTCACTAGCGGGCATGGGGTTGAGCAGTTCTTC.

The rearrangement links TRBV4-2 to TRBJ1-1, with TRBD1 matching over 9 bases. The CDR3 is made up of 13 amino acids. In germline, CDR1 is LGHNA, CDR2 YNFKEQ. The J segment lost 8 bases and the V segment lost 5 bases, leaving 6 bases of the junction unmatched. CDR3 sequence: CASSGDRAFEAFF. The CDR3 nucleotides read TGTGCCAGCAGCGGGGACAGGGCATTCGAAGCTTTCTTT.

This chain links TRBV7-4 with TRBJ2-7; D is unclear. With 0 bases removed from V and 4 bases from J, the gap between germline ends came to 10 bases. The CDR3 loop spans 14 amino acids. Germline assignment: CDR1 SGHVT and CDR2 SQSDAQ. CDR3 residues: CASSLAFPEYEQYF. The DNA of the CDR3 is TGTGCCAGCAGCTTAGCTTTCCCCGAGTACGAGCAGTACTTC.

This chain uses TRBV2 with TRBJ2-6; the match to TRBD2 covers 12 bases. CDR3 size: 17 residues. The J segment lost 0 bases and the V segment lost 8 bases, leaving 5 bases of the junction unmatched. Looked up from germline, CDR1 is SNHLY and CDR2 is FYNNEI. This CDR3 reads CASGLLAGGSGANVLTF. The CDR3 DNA reads as TGTGCCAGCGGCCTACTAGCGGGAGGCTCTGGGGCCAACGTCCTGACTTTC.

The J gene is TRBJ2-1, the V gene TRBV7-9; TRBD1 or TRBD2 may be the D gene (6 bases each). Germline CDR1 and CDR2: SEHNR and FQNEAQ (reference sequence). The germline V and J ends were trimmed by 0 bases and 5 bases, with 11 bases remaining between them. This CDR3 spans 15 amino acids. CDR3 DNA: TGTGCCAGCAGCTTAGCCGGGGGCTTCGACAATGAGCAGTTCTTC. Its protein is CASSLAGGFDNEQFF.

The chain employs TRBV5-6 and TRBJ2-6; TRBD1 agrees at 7 bases. Germline V CDR1 and CDR2: SGHDT, YYEEEE. Germline trimming cut 3 bases from V and 2 bases from J; bases unmatched to any gene: 5. The CDR3 is 16 residues long. The CDR3 loop reads CASSSIDRAGANVLTF. The CDR3 nucleotides read TGTGCCAGCAGCTCGATCGACAGGGCTGGGGCCAACGTCCTGACTTTC.